The entry that follows covers one TCR beta chain sequence. These data belong to a study of blood T cell repertoires in COVID-19. Overall study context: Acute and convalescent COVID-19 samples came from the United States, Italy and Spain. PBMCs, B-cell-depleted T cells, or T cells were the source of the cDNA or gDNA that made up the material.

Original handling: Reference gene primer amplification yielded estimated nucleated cell counts. Using immunoSEQ multiplex PCR, the repertoire was profiled, and TCRdb retains in-frame clones only, with some absent. V and J calls and clone size come straight from that table; D and trimming were deduced from the DNA. The sample contains roughly 120,000 clones, about 82% of which appear only once. The CDR3 contains 13 residues. V dropped 11 bases and J dropped 2 bases, with 14 bases sitting between them. The germline gives CDR1 MNHNY, CDR2 SVGAGI (reference sequence). This chain joins TRBV6-6 and TRBJ2-3; D unclear. This receptor was identified in a human donor in a cohort sampled during active COVID-19. Sequences were obtained from peripheral blood. The CDR3 region has the DNA TGTGCCGCCGGTCACCCGTACACAGATACGCAGTATTTT. Protein: CAAGHPYTDTQYF.